Presented here are 27 T cell receptor beta chains from one specimen sequenced in a study of T cells in Graves' hyperthyroidism and ophthalmopathy. RNA transcripts served as the template for amplifying TCR beta CDR3 regions. The primer set for the first-round RT-PCR of the TCR CDR3 was HTBI. TCRdb independently ran MiXCR on the multiplex PCR reads; one entry per CDR3 protein. The repertoire holds over 150,000 distinct CDR3 sequences, with less than 20% as singletons. The sample taken for sequencing was blood. The receptors shown here come from a woman aged 50 to 60 with Graves' hyperthyroidism.

V gene TRBV5-1 combines with J gene TRBJ2-7; D is possibly TRBD1 (6 bases). With the DNA end fitting TRBJ2-1 better, the J assignment may be wrong. Germline CDR1 and CDR2: SGHRS and YFSETQ. The CDR3 is 15 amino acids. Here the CDR3 reads CASSSRQGNSYEQFF. The CDR3 DNA is TGCGCCAGCAGCAGTCGGCAGGGGAACTCCTACGAGCAGTTCTTC.

This clonotype was seen ten or more times. The V call is TRBV12-3 or TRBV12-4, the J call TRBJ2-7; the D gene is possibly TRBD1 (6 bases). The CDR3 loop spans 15 amino acids. V was cut by 6 bases and J by 4 bases, with 19 bases left in between. The CDR3, as DNA: TGTGCCAGCAGACGAACAGGGTTTTCGTCTTACGAGCAGTACTTC. This gives the protein CASRRTGFSSYEQYF.

The rearrangement joins TRBV19 to TRBJ1-1; TRBD1 aligns across 7 bases. V was pared by 6 bases and J by 3 bases, with 10 bases of the junction left unmatched. Germline V gives CDR1 LNHDA, CDR2 SQIVND (reference sequence). CDR3 length: 15 amino acids. This CDR3 reads CASRGKGGAYTEAFF. In DNA, the CDR3 is TGTGCCAGTAGGGGAAAAGGGGGCGCTTACACTGAAGCTTTCTTT.

This clonotype came up many times. CDR3 bases: TGCAGTTGCCGGCCCACGCAGGGGGGGACCTACGAGCAGTACTTC. Amino acid sequence: CSCRPTQGGTYEQYF. The chain couples TRBV20-1 to TRBJ2-7; D is tentatively TRBD1 or TRBD2 (7 bases each). The CDR3 has 15 amino acids. The V and J ends lost 8 bases and 2 bases respectively, with 22 bases between them. CDR1 is DFQATT, CDR2 SNEGSKA, per germline (reference sequence).

This clonotype has a single count. J is TRBJ1-5 and V is TRBV12-3 or TRBV12-4; maybe TRBD1 (5 bases). Trimming removed 6 bases from V and 5 bases from J, with 8 bases in between. The CDR3 runs to 12 residues. CDR3 region: CASRKGDQPQHF. The CDR3 nucleotides are TGTGCCAGCAGAAAAGGGGATCAGCCCCAGCATTTT.

The chain is built from TRBV20-1 and TRBJ2-3; the match to TRBD2 covers 9 bases. Unmatched junction bases numbered 12, after V lost 0 bases and J lost 5 bases. This CDR3 region has 17 residues. Germline V gives CDR1 DFQATT, CDR2 SNEGSKA (reference sequence). CDR3 DNA: TGCAGTGCTAGAGATTTTCTGGCGGGAGGGTTGGGAGATACGCAGTATTTT. Its translation: CSARDFLAGGLGDTQYF.

This clonotype has at least ten counts. The chain joins TRBV29-1 to TRBJ2-1; TRBD2 might be the D (6 bases). Germline V gives CDR1 SQVTM, CDR2 ANQGSEA. V shed 4 bases and J shed 1 base, with 20 bases lying between them. This CDR3 contains 17 residues. The DNA of the CDR3 is TGCAGCGTTGGAACCTTTGTAGCGGTTTCTTCCTACAATGAGCAGTTCTTC. Its translation: CSVGTFVAVSSYNEQFF.

This clonotype was recorded at least ten times. The gene calls are TRBV18 and TRBJ2-7; perhaps TRBD2 as D (5 bases). Germline loops: CDR1 KGHSH, CDR2 LQKENI. CDR3 length: 15 residues. V was pared by 6 bases and J by 2 bases, with 17 bases between. The CDR3 reads CASSSTRDGAYEQYF. CDR3 DNA: TGTGCCAGCTCGTCCACCCGCGACGGGGCCTACGAGCAGTACTTC. Together with reference TRBV18 and TRBJ2-7, the CDR3 gives the full variable domain: NAGVMQNPRHLVRRRGQEARLRCSPMKGHSHVYWYRQLPEEGLKFMVYLQKENIIDESGMPKERFSAEFPKEGPSILRIQQVVRGDSAAYFCASSSTRDGAYEQYFGPGTRLTVT.

This clonotype has just a few counts. V usage is TRBV15 and J usage is TRBJ2-1; 13 bases map to TRBD2. J gave up 9 bases and V 3 bases, and 11 bases lay outside the gene matches. Per germline, CDR1 LNHNV and CDR2 YYDKDF (reference sequence). The CDR3 sequence is 17 residues long. CDR3 bases: TGTGCCACCAGCAGGCTTTCAGGACTAGCGGGAGACGGTGAGCAGTTCTTC. Its translation: CATSRLSGLAGDGEQFF.

This clonotype was detected ten times or more. The chain joins TRBV6-5 to TRBJ1-1; D unresolved. CDR3 length: 13 amino acids. Per the germline V gene, CDR1 is MNHEY and CDR2 is SVGAGI. Trimming left V 2 bases short and J 1 base short, with 5 bases between. CDR3 DNA: TGTGCCAGCAGTTACGGCAAGAACACTGAAGCTTTCTTT. This codes for CASSYGKNTEAFF.

At least ten counts were recorded for this clonotype. V is TRBV12-3 or TRBV12-4 and J is TRBJ2-5, with D perhaps matching TRBD1 or TRBD2 (5 bases each). Trimming left V 8 bases short and J 4 bases short, with 17 bases between. The CDR3 length is 14 residues. The DNA for the CDR3 is TGTGCCAGCGGGGACGGCCTAAAAAGAGAGACCCAGTACTTC. Its translation: CASGDGLKRETQYF.

This clonotype was counted many times. The chain has TRBV7-9 and TRBJ1-1; the D is unclear. V was shortened by 5 bases and J by 11 bases, with 12 bases between the two germline ends. Germline V gives CDR1 SEHNR, CDR2 FQNEAQ (reference sequence). This CDR3 region has 11 residues. The CDR3 loop reads CASSPNAGAFF. The CDR3 DNA reads TGTGCCAGCAGCCCAAACGCTGGGGCTTTCTTT. Complete variable domain (other parts from reference TRBV7-9 and TRBJ1-1): DTGVSQNPRHKITKRGQNVTFRCDPISEHNRLYWYRQTLGQGPEFLTYFQNEAQLEKSRLLSDRFSAERPKGSFSTLEIQRTEQGDSAMYLCASSPNAGAFFGQGTRLTVV.

This clonotype was seen many times. The chain links TRBV28 to TRBJ1-2, with 8 bases identical to TRBD1. The CDR3 runs 14 residues. Germline V lookup: CDR1 MDHEN, CDR2 SYDVKM. V shed 5 bases and J 5 bases; nucleotides not matched to a gene: 7. CDR3 region: CASSTGTGVYGYTF. In DNA form, the CDR3 reads TGTGCCAGCAGTACCGGGACAGGAGTTTATGGCTACACCTTC.

This clonotype was detected a few times. V is TRBV27 and J is TRBJ2-2; a weak D match, TRBD2 (5 bases). The V gene lost 2 bases and the J gene lost 9 bases, with 10 bases spanning the gap. CDR1 is MNHEY, CDR2 SMNVEV, per germline (reference sequence). The CDR3 has 13 residues. The CDR3 loop reads CASSLRGHRELFF. The CDR3 nucleotides read TGTGCCAGCAGTTTAAGAGGGCACCGGGAGCTGTTTTTT.

This clonotype was found a few times. The chain employs TRBV12-3 or TRBV12-4 and TRBJ2-7, with 7 nucleotides matching TRBD1. Losses at the gene ends were 3 bases for V and 1 base for J; bases not matched to a gene: 3. The CDR3 consists of 14 residues. The CDR3: CASSFGTESYEQYF. In DNA form, the CDR3 reads TGTGCCAGCAGTTTTGGGACAGAATCCTACGAGCAGTACTTC.

Many counts were recorded for this clonotype. The chain links TRBV29-1 to TRBJ2-1, with TRBD1 as a possible D gene (6 bases). Trimming stripped 3 bases from V and 0 bases from J, with 12 bases between. CDR3 size: 15 residues. Germline values: CDR1 SQVTM, CDR2 ANQGSEA. The CDR3 DNA reads as TGCAGCGTTGAGGTACAGGGAAGCTCCTACAATGAGCAGTTCTTC. Translation gives CSVEVQGSSYNEQFF.

This rearrangement joins TRBV20-1 to TRBJ1-2; 7 bases align to TRBD1. The CDR3 consists of 13 residues. Germline V lookup: CDR1 DFQATT, CDR2 SNEGSKA (reference sequence). Trimming at V came to 3 bases and at J to 7 bases, leaving 8 bases not matched to a gene. CDR3: CSARARTGGGYTF. The CDR3 nucleotides read TGCAGTGCTAGGGCCCGGACAGGAGGTGGCTACACCTTC.

Many counts were recorded for this clonotype. This chain connects TRBV20-1 to TRBJ2-1, with a weak D call TRBD2 (5 bases). CDR3 length: 15 residues. Germline V gene lookup returns CDR1 DFQATT and CDR2 SNEGSKA (reference sequence). Trimming cost V 1 base and J 6 bases, with 16 bases left between them. CDR3 amino acids: CSARVVGRAVNEQFF. DNA of the CDR3: TGCAGTGCTAGAGTAGTAGGTCGAGCGGTCAATGAGCAGTTCTTC.

This clonotype appeared a few times. The chain recombines TRBV5-1 with TRBJ2-7; TRBD2 aligns across 11 bases. The CDR3 sequence is 15 residues long. V lost 3 bases to trimming and J lost 2 bases; unmatched junction nucleotides: 4. Per the germline V gene, CDR1 is SGHRS and CDR2 is YFSETQ. The DNA for the CDR3 is TGCGCCAGCAGCTCACAGACTAGCGGGACCTACGAGCAGTACTTC. As protein: CASSSQTSGTYEQYF. Supplemented by reference TRBV5-1 and TRBJ2-7, the full variable domain reads KAGVTQTPRYLIKTRGQQVTLSCSPISGHRSVSWYQQTPGQGLQFLFEYFSETQRNKGNFPGRFSGRQFSNSRSEMNVSTLELGDSALYLCASSSQTSGTYEQYFGPGTRLTVT.

This clonotype occurred many times. The V gene is TRBV11-3, the J gene TRBJ2-3, with TRBD2 matching over 7 bases. The germline gives CDR1 SGHNT, CDR2 YENEEA. This CDR3 comprises 17 residues. V lost 4 bases and J lost 5; bases outside the gene matches: 15. The CDR3 sequence: CASSSSGAGSFGDTQYF. The CDR3 DNA follows: TGTGCCAGCAGCTCATCAGGAGCGGGATCGTTTGGAGATACGCAGTATTTT.

The sample holds a few counts of this clonotype. J is TRBJ2-3 and V is TRBV5-1; a weak D match, TRBD1 (7 bases). Germline loops: CDR1 SGHRS, CDR2 YFSETQ. This CDR3 contains 14 residues. Trimming left V 1 base short and J 4 bases short, with 10 bases between. The CDR3 DNA sequence: TGCGCCAGCAGCTTGACAGGGGAGGCAGATACGCAGTATTTT. Translated: CASSLTGEADTQYF.

The chain uses TRBV30 and TRBJ2-2; maybe TRBD1 (5 bases). CDR1 GTSNPN and CDR2 SVGIG come from the germline V gene (reference sequence). The CDR3 length is 13 residues. Trimming removed 8 bases from V and 5 bases from J, with 15 bases in between. The CDR3 sequence: CASSPWTTGELFF. CDR3 DNA: TGTGCCAGCAGCCCGTGGACAACCGGGGAGCTGTTTTTT.

In this sample, this clonotype turned up many times. The V call is TRBV2, the J call TRBJ2-3; 8 positions match TRBD2. Germline CDR1 SNHLY, CDR2 FYNNEI. The CDR3 sequence is 13 residues long. V trimming: 2 bases; J trimming: 10 bases; junction bases outside the gene matches: 5. CDR3 DNA: TGTGCCAGCAGTGAACGGGAGGGCCATGCGCAGTATTTT. Translation: CASSEREGHAQYF. Drawing the rest from reference TRBV2 and TRBJ2-3, the complete variable domain is EPEVTQTPSHQVTQMGQEVILRCVPISNHLYFYWYRQILGQKVEFLVSFYNNEISEKSEIFDDQFSVERPDGSNFTLKIRSTKLEDSAMYFCASSEREGHAQYFGPGTRLTVL.

This clonotype has at least ten counts. The V gene is TRBV6-1, the J gene TRBJ2-7; D might be TRBD1 (5 bases). Trimming pared 4 bases from V and 0 bases from J, leaving 10 bases between. CDR1 MNHNS and CDR2 SASEGT come from the germline V gene. This CDR3 comprises 14 residues. CDR3 sequence reads: CASSAQVSSYEQYF. The CDR3 DNA sequence: TGTGCCAGCAGTGCACAGGTCAGCTCCTACGAGCAGTACTTC.

The V and J genes are TRBV7-3 and TRBJ1-1; maybe TRBD1 (6 bases). CDR3 length equals 15 residues. Germline assignment: CDR1 SGHTA and CDR2 FQGTGA. V lost 4 bases and J 1 base, leaving 13 bases between the germline ends. The CDR3 DNA sequence: TGTGCCAGCAGCTCCTCCGGGACACAGAACACTGAAGCTTTCTTT. Its protein is CASSSSGTQNTEAFF.

The chain joins TRBV5-1 to TRBJ2-1; the match to TRBD2 covers 9 bases. This CDR3 has 14 residues. V was pared by 4 bases and J by 15 bases, with 14 bases of the junction left unmatched. The germline gives CDR1 SGHRS, CDR2 YFSETQ. CDR3 region: CASSNLAGEGFGFF. The DNA for the CDR3 is TGCGCCAGCAGCAATTTAGCGGGAGAGGGTTTTGGGTTCTTC.

This clonotype was observed at least ten times. This chain uses TRBV7-3 with TRBJ1-5; D ambiguous. V lost 10 bases, J lost 2 bases, and 12 bases lay in between. The germline V gene encodes CDR1 SGHTA and CDR2 FQGTGA. The CDR3 covers 13 residues. The CDR3 here is CATAVSGNQPQHF. Written as DNA, the CDR3 is TGTGCCACGGCGGTGTCTGGCAATCAGCCCCAGCATTTT.